These 20 T cell receptor beta chains originate from one sample sequenced in a study of shared clonotypes between healthy human individuals. Assay used: immunoSEQ multiplex PCR; TCRdb lists only in-frame clones, some missing. Of about 1 million clones listed, 75% to 80% are singletons. Sequenced sample: memory CD4+ T cells from PBMCs. The subset here: CD45RA-negative fraction. The receptors derive from a man between 18 and 35 years old in good health. Some clones in this sample may be carry-over from other donors' samples.

This chain links TRBV19 with TRBJ1-1, with 8 positions matching TRBD1. The V and J ends lost 5 bases and 1 base, in that order; junction bases with no gene match: 6. There are 15 residues in the CDR3. Per germline, CDR1 LNHDA and CDR2 SQIVND (reference sequence). The CDR3 protein is CASSREGTGNTEAFF. As DNA, the CDR3 is TGTGCCAGTAGTCGGGAGGGGACAGGGAACACTGAAGCTTTCTTT.

The chain has TRBV18 and TRBJ1-1; tentatively, D is TRBD1 (5 bases). The germline V and J ends were trimmed by 11 bases and 6 bases, with 19 bases remaining between them. The CDR3 runs 13 residues. CDR1 is KGHSH and CDR2 is LQKENI in the germline V gene. CDR3 DNA sequence: TGTGCCGGCCTTCCTGGTAGGGGTGCTGAAGCTTTCTTT. Translation gives CAGLPGRGAEAFF.

The gene calls are TRBV27 and TRBJ2-6; no clear D gene. This CDR3 comprises 16 residues. V gave up 1 base and J gave up 0 bases, with 7 bases separating them. Germline V gene data show CDR1 as MNHEY and CDR2 as SMNVEV (reference sequence). CDR3 bases: TGTGCCAGCAGTTTATGGGCCAGCTCTGGGGCCAACGTCCTGACTTTC. It specifies CASSLWASSGANVLTF. Full variable domain (rest looked up from reference TRBV27 and TRBJ2-6): EAQVTQNPRYLITVTGKKLTVTCSQNMNHEYMSWYRQDPGLGLRQIYYSMNVEVTDKGDVPEGYKVSRKEKRNFPLILESPSPNQTSLYFCASSLWASSGANVLTFGAGSRLTVL.

This chain links TRBV5-4 with TRBJ1-4, with TRBD1 matching 9 bases. The CDR3 runs to 16 residues. The V and J ends lost 4 bases and 8 bases, in that order; junction bases with no gene match: 12. CDR1 and CDR2 (germline): SGHNT, YYREEE (reference sequence). The CDR3 region is CASSRTTGQGHEKLFF. The CDR3 DNA reads as TGTGCCAGCAGCCGGACAACGGGACAGGGCCACGAAAAACTGTTTTTT.

This chain uses TRBV28 with TRBJ2-5; 11 nucleotides align to TRBD2. The CDR3 runs 19 residues. V trimming: 7 bases; J trimming: 2 bases; junction bases outside the gene matches: 18. Germline V gene lookup returns CDR1 MDHEN and CDR2 SYDVKM. CDR3 coding DNA: TGTGCCAGCACCAAATGGTCGGCACGGAGGACTAGCGGGCAAGAGACCCAGTACTTC. Translating it yields CASTKWSARRTSGQETQYF.

The chain uses TRBV5-6 and TRBJ1-3; D is possibly TRBD1 (5 bases). CDR3 length: 14 residues. Germline CDR1 and CDR2: SGHDT and YYEEEE. Trimming removed 2 bases from V and 4 bases from J, with 10 bases in between. The CDR3 protein is CASSFPGQGNTIYF. CDR3 coding DNA: TGTGCCAGCAGCTTTCCAGGGCAAGGAAACACCATATATTTT. Based on the CDR3 plus reference TRBV5-6 and TRBJ1-3, the full variable domain is DAGVTQSPTHLIKTRGQQVTLRCSPKSGHDTVSWYQQALGQGPQFIFQYYEEEERQRGNFPDRFSGHQFPNYSSELNVNALLLGDSALYLCASSFPGQGNTIYFGEGSWLTVV.

The chain has TRBV7-3 and TRBJ2-5; TRBD2 aligns across 10 bases. Germline loops: CDR1 SGHTA, CDR2 FQGTGA. The CDR3 covers 15 residues. The V gene end was trimmed by 2 bases and the J gene end by 5 bases; junction bases not matched to a gene: 5. In DNA form, the CDR3 reads TGTGCCAGCAGCTTAGGGACTAGCGCATCTGAGACCCAGTACTTC. Its translation is CASSLGTSASETQYF.

The V call is TRBV6-1, the J call TRBJ1-3; 8 bases agree with TRBD1. Germline CDR1 is MNHNS and CDR2 is SASEGT. The junction had 7 bases not matched to a gene; V was cut back by 4 bases and J by 2 bases. This CDR3 region has 16 residues. The CDR3 region is CASSVRTGRAGNTIYF. CDR3 bases: TGTGCCAGCAGTGTTAGGACAGGGAGGGCTGGAAACACCATATATTTT.

CDR3 region: CASSEVFEAGELFF. The CDR3, as DNA: TGTGCCAGCAGTGAAGTTTTCGAGGCCGGGGAGCTGTTTTTT. The rearrangement links TRBV6-1 to TRBJ2-2, with D unclear. The CDR3 consists of 14 residues. V shed 1 base and J shed 6 bases, with 9 bases lying between them. Germline V gene lookup returns CDR1 MNHNS and CDR2 SASEGT.

The rearrangement uses TRBV5-1 and TRBJ2-1, with TRBD2 as a possible D gene (6 bases). V lost 4 bases and J lost 2, with 13 bases in between. Per the germline V gene, CDR1 is SGHRS and CDR2 is YFSETQ. The CDR3 length is 15 residues. The CDR3 nucleotides read TGCGCCAGCAGCAGTTTGGCGGGGCCCTACAATGAGCAGTTCTTC. Protein: CASSSLAGPYNEQFF.

This clone was counted a single time. The CDR3 nucleotides are TGCGCCAGCAGTGGTCCAGGGAGGTTGTACGAGCAGTACTTC. It specifies CASSGPGRLYEQYF. V is TRBV5-1 and J is TRBJ2-7; a weak D match, TRBD2 (6 bases). CDR1 is SGHRS and CDR2 is YFSETQ in the germline V gene. The V gene lost 5 bases and the J gene lost 4 bases, with 16 bases spanning the gap. The CDR3 covers 14 residues.

This chain connects TRBV5-5 to TRBJ1-1, with D possibly being TRBD1 (5 bases). The CDR3 loop spans 16 amino acids. CDR1 is SGHKS and CDR2 is YYEKEE in the germline V gene (reference sequence). V lost 4 bases, J lost 4 bases, and 20 bases lay in between. The CDR3 protein is CASSPTPQGVGTEAFF. The CDR3 DNA sequence: TGTGCCAGCAGCCCGACCCCCCAGGGAGTCGGCACTGAAGCTTTCTTT.

The chain joins TRBV6-6 to TRBJ1-2; D uncertain. Trimming left V 2 bases short and J 4 bases short, with 8 bases between. This CDR3 region has 13 residues. Looked up from germline, CDR1 is MNHNY and CDR2 is SVGAGI (reference sequence). The CDR3 region has the DNA TGTGCCAGCAGTTACCTGGGGAGCTATGGCTACACCTTC. It specifies CASSYLGSYGYTF.

This rearrangement joins TRBV7-6 to TRBJ2-5; 9 nucleotides line up with TRBD2. Germline V lookup: CDR1 SGHVS, CDR2 FNYEAQ. With V trimmed by 5 bases and J by 6 bases, 22 bases remained unmatched. This CDR3 comprises 19 residues. CDR3 sequence (DNA): TGTGCCAGCAGCCATCCCCGACTGGGGCTAGCGGGAAAGTGGAAGACCCAGTACTTC. Its translation: CASSHPRLGLAGKWKTQYF. Together with reference TRBV7-6 and TRBJ2-5, the CDR3 gives the full variable domain: GAGVSQSPRYKVTKRGQDVALRCDPISGHVSLYWYRQALGQGPEFLTYFNYEAQQDKSGLPNDRFSAERPEGSISTLTIQRTEQRDSAMYRCASSHPRLGLAGKWKTQYFGPGTRLLVL.

V gene TRBV30 combines with J gene TRBJ2-1; D might be TRBD1 (6 bases). Germline lookup yields CDR1 GTSNPN and CDR2 SVGIG (reference sequence). The V end lost 0 bases, the J end lost 7 bases, and 16 bases lay between the germline ends. The CDR3 is 15 residues long. CDR3 coding DNA: TGTGCCTGGAGTGTTTATCGGGAAGGGACAAATGAGCAGTTCTTC. Encoded protein: CAWSVYREGTNEQFF.

This chain joins TRBV15 and TRBJ2-5; no clear D. The CDR3 is 14 residues long. The V end was cut by 0 bases, the J end by 1 base, with 6 bases between. The germline CDR1 and CDR2 sequences are LNHNV and YYDKDF (reference sequence). CDR3 region: CATSRDIVQETQYF. The CDR3, as DNA: TGTGCCACCAGCAGAGATATAGTCCAAGAGACCCAGTACTTC.

In DNA form, the CDR3 reads TGTGCCAGTACCTCCGGGACAGGGGGTCCCTATGCGAACACCGGGGAGCTGTTTTTT. Translation gives CASTSGTGGPYANTGELFF. The J gene is TRBJ2-2, the V gene TRBV7-7, with 11 bases fitting TRBD1. Germline V lookup: CDR1 SSHAT, CDR2 FNYEAQ (reference sequence). V was pared by 9 bases and J by 0 bases, with 15 bases of the junction left unmatched. The CDR3 is made up of 19 amino acids.

Comments on this clone: Other DNA sequences in this sample translate to the same CDR3. The chain uses TRBV7-2 and TRBJ2-1, with a possible D match to TRBD2 (5 bases). The V gene lost 1 base and the J gene lost 3 bases, with 10 bases spanning the gap. Germline CDR1 SGHTA, CDR2 FQGNSA. The CDR3 is made up of 15 amino acids. The chain's CDR3 is CASSLGGGYYNEQFF. CDR3 sequence (DNA): TGTGCCAGCAGCTTAGGCGGCGGGTACTACAATGAGCAGTTCTTC.

This clone came up many times. The chain combines TRBV2 with TRBJ2-3; 12 positions agree with TRBD2. Germline CDR1 reads SNHLY; CDR2 reads FYNNEI. V lost 6 bases, J lost 4 bases, and 5 bases stayed unmatched. The CDR3 has 15 amino acids. The CDR3 sequence is CASSGLAGTADTQYF. The CDR3 bases are TGTGCCAGCAGCGGACTAGCGGGAACCGCAGATACGCAGTATTTT.

The rearrangement uses TRBV9 and TRBJ2-2; D is possibly TRBD2 (6 bases). This CDR3 is 16 amino acids long. Germline V gives CDR1 SGDLS, CDR2 YYNGEE. V dropped 1 base and J dropped 1 base, with 11 bases sitting between them. CDR3 nucleotide sequence: TGTGCCAGCAGCGTATTCCCTAGCGTGAACACCGGGGAGCTGTTTTTT. It is translated as CASSVFPSVNTGELFF.